This T cell receptor beta chain was sequenced for a study of persistence of HIV-infected CD4 T cells. Study results and limitations: TCRbeta richness was lower in CMV- and Gag-responding cells than in anti-CD3/anti-CD28-responding cells. Degenerate expanded CDR3beta sequences were enriched among CMV- and Gag-responding cells.

The CDR3 length is 12 residues. CDR1 and CDR2 from the germline V gene are SGHKS and YYEKEE (reference sequence). Trimming left V 0 bases short and J 9 bases short, with 9 bases between. The stimulus was an HIV-1 Gag 15-mer peptide pool, 0.85 to 1 ug/peptide/mL. CD4+ T cells upregulating both CD40 ligand and CD69 were sorted as responding cells. Plasma HIV-1 RNA stayed below 50 copies/mL for at least 4 years. This was the immunoSEQ version 4 assay in survey mode. Using immunoSEQ multiplex PCR, the repertoire was profiled, and TCRdb retains in-frame clones only, with some absent. Counted here are around 24,000 clones, about 74% occurring once; the ten biggest clones make up roughly 1.8%. On this clone: The antigen remains undetermined.

The V gene is TRBV5-5, the J gene TRBJ1-1; TRBD1 might be the D (5 bases). Source: CD4+ T cells sorted from PBMCs after approximately 19-hour stimulation, taken from a patient who received antiretroviral therapy. The TCR sequence derives from an adult man with HIV who was CMV-seropositive. DNA for the CDR3: TGTGCCAGCAGCTTGGAAGCAGGGAAAGCTTTCTTT. It specifies CASSLEAGKAFF.